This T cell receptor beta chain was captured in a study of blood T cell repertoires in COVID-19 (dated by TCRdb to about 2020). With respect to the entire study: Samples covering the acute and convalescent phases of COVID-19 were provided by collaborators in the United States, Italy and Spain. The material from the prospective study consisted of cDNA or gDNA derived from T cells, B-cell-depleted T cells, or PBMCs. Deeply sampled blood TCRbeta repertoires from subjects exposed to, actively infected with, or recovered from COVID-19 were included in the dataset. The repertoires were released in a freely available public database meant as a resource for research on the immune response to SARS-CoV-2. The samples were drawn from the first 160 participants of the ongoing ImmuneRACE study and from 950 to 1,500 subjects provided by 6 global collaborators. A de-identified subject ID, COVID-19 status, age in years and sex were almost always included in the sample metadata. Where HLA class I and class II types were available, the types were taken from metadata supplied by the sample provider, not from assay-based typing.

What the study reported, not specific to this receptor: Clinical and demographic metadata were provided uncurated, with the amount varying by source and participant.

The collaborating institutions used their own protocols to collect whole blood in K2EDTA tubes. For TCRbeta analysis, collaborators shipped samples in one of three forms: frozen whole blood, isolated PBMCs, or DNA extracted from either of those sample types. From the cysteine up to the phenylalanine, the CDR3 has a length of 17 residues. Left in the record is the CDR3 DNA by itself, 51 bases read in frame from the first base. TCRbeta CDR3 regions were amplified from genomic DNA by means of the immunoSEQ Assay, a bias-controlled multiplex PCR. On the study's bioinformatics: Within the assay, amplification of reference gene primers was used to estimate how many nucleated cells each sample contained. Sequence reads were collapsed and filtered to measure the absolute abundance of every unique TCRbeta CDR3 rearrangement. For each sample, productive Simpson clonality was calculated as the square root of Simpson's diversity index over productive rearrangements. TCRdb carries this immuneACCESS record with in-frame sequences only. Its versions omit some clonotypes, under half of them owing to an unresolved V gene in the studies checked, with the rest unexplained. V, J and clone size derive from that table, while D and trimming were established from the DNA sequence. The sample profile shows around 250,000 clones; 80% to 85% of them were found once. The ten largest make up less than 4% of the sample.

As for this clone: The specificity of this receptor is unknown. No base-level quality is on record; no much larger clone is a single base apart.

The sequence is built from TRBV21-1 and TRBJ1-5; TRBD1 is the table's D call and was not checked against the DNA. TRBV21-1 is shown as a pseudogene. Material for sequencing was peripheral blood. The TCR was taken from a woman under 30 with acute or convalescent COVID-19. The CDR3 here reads CASSKGSETGGNQPQHF. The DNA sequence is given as TGTGCCAGCAGCAAAGGTTCTGAGACAGGAGGCAATCAGCCCCAGCATTTT.